This passage covers 26 T cell receptor beta chains from one sample sequenced in a study of blood T cell repertoires in COVID-19. Clones were sequenced by immunoSEQ multiplex PCR, and TCRdb holds only the in-frame ones, with some missing. The sample consists of about 210,000 clones, around 82% of them appearing once. The specimen was peripheral blood. These receptors all come from a middle-aged woman with acute or convalescent COVID-19.

DNA of the CDR3: TGTGCCAGCAGTGTGACAGGGGGCGCGAGTAATGAGCAGTTCTTC. It codes for CASSVTGGASNEQFF. This chain joins TRBV2 and TRBJ2-1, with 10 bases aligning to TRBD1. Germline values: CDR1 SNHLY, CDR2 FYNNEI. This CDR3 has 15 amino acids. V trimming: 4 bases; J trimming: 7 bases; junction bases outside the gene matches: 7.

The rearrangement links TRBV10-1 to TRBJ1-2, with a possible D match to TRBD1 (5 bases). V dropped 10 bases and J dropped 8 bases, with 20 bases sitting between them. CDR1 and CDR2 from the germline V gene are WNHNN and SYGVQD (reference sequence). This CDR3 has 13 amino acids. The CDR3 reads CAIILGESRGYTF. For the CDR3, the DNA is TGCGCCATCATCTTAGGGGAATCGCGCGGCTACACCTTC.

The chain is built from TRBV6-5 and TRBJ1-1, with TRBD1 matching over 8 bases. The germline gives CDR1 MNHEY, CDR2 SVGAGI. V shed 6 bases, J shed 1 base, and the junction held 4 bases outside the gene matches. CDR3 size: 14 residues. CDR3 bases: TGTGCCAGCAGCGGGACAGGAGGGAACACTGAAGCTTTCTTT. As protein: CASSGTGGNTEAFF.

The chain employs TRBV20-1 and TRBJ2-1; no clear D gene. Between the trimmed V and J ends, which lost 3 bases and 7 bases, there was a span of 10 bases. The CDR3 is made up of 12 amino acids. In germline, CDR1 is DFQATT, CDR2 SNEGSKA (reference sequence). CDR3: CSASLPRNEQFF. As DNA, the CDR3 is TGCAGTGCTAGTCTTCCGAGGAATGAGCAGTTCTTC.

This chain joins TRBV5-1 and TRBJ2-7, with D possibly matching TRBD1 (6 bases). CDR1 and CDR2 from the germline V gene are SGHRS and YFSETQ. CDR3 length: 13 residues. Trimming removed 5 bases at V and 2 bases at J, with 11 bases between. CDR3 region: CASSEDSPYEQYF. CDR3 DNA: TGCGCCAGCAGTGAGGACAGTCCCTACGAGCAGTACTTC. The variable domain in full, completed from reference TRBV5-1 and TRBJ2-7, reads KAGVTQTPRYLIKTRGQQVTLSCSPISGHRSVSWYQQTPGQGLQFLFEYFSETQRNKGNFPGRFSGRQFSNSRSEMNVSTLELGDSALYLCASSEDSPYEQYFGPGTRLTVT.

CDR3 amino acids: CASSVDRVLETQYF. Here the CDR3 DNA reads TGTGCCAGCAGTGTGGACAGGGTCCTAGAGACCCAGTACTTC. The rearrangement uses TRBV2 and TRBJ2-5; TRBD1 matches 8 bases. The CDR3 runs to 14 residues. In germline, CDR1 is SNHLY, CDR2 FYNNEI. Trimming removed 4 bases from V and 4 bases from J; junction bases left unmatched: 5.

The chain recombines TRBV6-5 with TRBJ1-1; 10 bases agree with TRBD1. From germline, CDR1 is MNHEY and CDR2 SVGAGI. The CDR3 sequence is 13 residues long. J gave up 4 bases and V 7 bases, and 3 bases lay outside the gene matches. CDR3 region: CASIWTGGTEAFF. Written as DNA, the CDR3 is TGTGCCAGCATCTGGACAGGGGGCACTGAAGCTTTCTTT.

This sequence joins TRBV14 and TRBJ1-1; TRBD1 might be the D (5 bases). In germline, CDR1 is SGHDN, CDR2 FVKESK. The CDR3 runs 14 residues. The V and J ends lost 3 bases and 2 bases respectively, with 10 bases between them. DNA for the CDR3: TGTGCCAGCAGCCATGGGGCCATTAACACTGAAGCTTTCTTT. This translates into CASSHGAINTEAFF.

In this sample, this clone turned up a few times. This chain uses TRBV7-2 with TRBJ2-2; D might be TRBD1 (6 bases). With 1 base removed from V and 6 bases from J, the gap between germline ends came to 12 bases. This CDR3 is 15 amino acids long. The V gene's germline CDR1 is SGHTA and CDR2 FQGNSA. The CDR3 DNA reads as TGTGCCAGCAGCTTAGGGACAGCAGTGTCCGGGGAGCTGTTTTTT. Translated, it gives CASSLGTAVSGELFF. Combining the CDR3 with reference TRBV7-2 and TRBJ2-2 gives the whole variable domain GAGVSQSPSNKVTEKGKDVELRCDPISGHTALYWYRQSLGQGLEFLIYFQGNSAPDKSGLPSDRFSAERTGGSVSTLTIQRTQQEDSAVYLCASSLGTAVSGELFFGEGSRLTVL.

This chain uses TRBV30 with TRBJ1-4, with D perhaps TRBD1 (6 bases). The CDR3 spans 13 residues. Germline values: CDR1 GTSNPN, CDR2 SVGIG (reference sequence). The V gene lost 1 base and the J gene lost 6 bases, with 9 bases spanning the gap. The CDR3 DNA reads as TGTGCCTGGAGTGGGGGGCCAGATGAAAAACTGTTTTTT. It encodes CAWSGGPDEKLFF.

The chain has TRBV10-3 and TRBJ1-2, with 7 bases fitting TRBD1. The trim removed 2 bases at V and 1 base at J, leaving 7 bases unmatched. The CDR3 consists of 16 residues. Germline CDR1 is ENHRY and CDR2 is SYGVKD. CDR3: CAISEIGQGGNYGYTF. The CDR3 DNA reads TGTGCCATCAGTGAGATTGGGCAGGGGGGTAACTATGGCTACACCTTC.

The J gene is TRBJ1-1, the V gene TRBV15; D perhaps matches TRBD1 (5 bases). Trimming pared 4 bases from V and 7 bases from J, leaving 19 bases between. The CDR3 totals 15 residues. Looked up from germline, CDR1 is LNHNV and CDR2 is YYDKDF (reference sequence). For the CDR3, the DNA is TGTGCCACCAGCATGGGGGGGACGGCGGGAATTGAAGCTTTCTTT. Translated, it gives CATSMGGTAGIEAFF.

The chain links TRBV18 to TRBJ1-2; D gene ambiguous. This CDR3 spans 14 amino acids. Germline-derived CDR1 and CDR2 are KGHSH and LQKENI. Trimming stripped 6 bases from V and 4 bases from J, with 15 bases between. CDR3 DNA: TGTGCCAGCTCCCCAACAACAGAGATCTATGGCTACACCTTC. Translating gives CASSPTTEIYGYTF. Supplemented by reference TRBV18 and TRBJ1-2, the full variable domain reads NAGVMQNPRHLVRRRGQEARLRCSPMKGHSHVYWYRQLPEEGLKFMVYLQKENIIDESGMPKERFSAEFPKEGPSILRIQQVVRGDSAAYFCASSPTTEIYGYTFGSGTRLTVV.

The chain combines TRBV27 with TRBJ2-1; 10 bases match TRBD1. Trimming cost V 2 bases and J 12 bases; bases outside gene matches: 10. Germline CDR1 MNHEY, CDR2 SMNVEV (reference sequence). There are 15 residues in the CDR3. The CDR3 sequence is CASSLQRDRGQGQFF. CDR3 in DNA: TGTGCCAGCAGTTTACAGAGAGACAGGGGGCAGGGGCAGTTCTTC.

The rearrangement joins TRBV4-2 to TRBJ1-1, with 8 bases aligning to TRBD1. CDR3 length: 14 residues. Germline-derived CDR1 and CDR2 are LGHNA and YNFKEQ. J was trimmed by 6 bases and V by 1 base; bases with no gene match: 4. CDR3 coding DNA: TGTGCCAGCAGCCAAGGCGGACAGGGCCCTGAAGCTTTCTTT. Protein product: CASSQGGQGPEAFF.

The rearrangement uses TRBV30 and TRBJ1-1; 10 nucleotides agree with TRBD1. Trimming took 8 bases from V and 10 from J; bases not matched to a gene: 10. Germline-derived CDR1 and CDR2 are GTSNPN and SVGIG (reference sequence). CDR3 length: 12 residues. The CDR3 sequence: CAGGQGQTGAFF. The CDR3 DNA reads as TGTGCCGGGGGACAGGGGCAAACGGGAGCTTTCTTT.

DNA for the CDR3: TGTGCTAGTGGGGATACAGGGTTGAACAATGAGCAGTTCTTC. Protein: CASGDTGLNNEQFF. The V gene is TRBV12-5, the J gene TRBJ2-1; D is perhaps TRBD1 (6 bases). CDR1 and CDR2 (germline): LGHNT, FRNRAP. The CDR3 loop spans 14 amino acids. V gave up 6 bases and J gave up 5 bases, with 14 bases separating them.

Only one count was recorded for this clone. V is TRBV6-5 and J is TRBJ1-5; possibly TRBD1 for D (6 bases). The CDR3 is 14 amino acids. The germline V gene has CDR1 MNHEY and CDR2 SVGAGI. V lost 7 bases, J lost 3 bases, and 13 bases lay in between. CDR3 sequence reads: CASTKDRDNQPQHF. For the CDR3, the DNA is TGTGCCAGCACTAAGGACAGAGACAATCAGCCCCAGCATTTT.

This clone was seen more than once but under ten times. The chain uses TRBV5-5 and TRBJ1-2; 7 nucleotides match TRBD1. The CDR3 has 17 amino acids. Germline CDR1 and CDR2: SGHKS and YYEKEE (reference sequence). With 0 bases clipped from V and 4 bases from J, the junction kept 12 bases outside the gene matches. DNA of the CDR3: TGTGCCAGCAGCTTGGTCCCAGGAAACGACAGGGTCTATGGCTACACCTTC. Translating it yields CASSLVPGNDRVYGYTF.

The chain employs TRBV5-6 and TRBJ2-2; perhaps TRBD2 as D (5 bases). This CDR3 has 19 residues. V lost 2 bases and J 5 bases, leaving 25 bases between the germline ends. CDR1 SGHDT and CDR2 YYEEEE come from the germline V gene. The CDR3 DNA reads TGTGCCAGCAGCTTTACGGTGGCTCGGGGTATGATGGTAACCGGGGAGCTGTTTTTT. It codes for CASSFTVARGMMVTGELFF.

This clone was seen more than once but under ten times. The rearrangement joins TRBV28 to TRBJ1-1, with 7 bases that match TRBD1. Germline V gene data show CDR1 as MDHEN and CDR2 as SYDVKM. The CDR3 sequence is 13 residues long. J was trimmed by 11 bases and V by 3 bases; bases with no gene match: 9. This chain's CDR3 is CASSLEHRGWAFF. As DNA, the CDR3 is TGTGCCAGCAGTTTGGAACACAGGGGATGGGCTTTCTTT.

This clone came up a few times. This chain joins TRBV7-2 and TRBJ2-2, with D tentatively TRBD2 (6 bases). The CDR3 spans 14 residues. Trimming shortened V by 3 bases and J by 6 bases, and 11 bases separated the two germline ends. Germline-derived CDR1 and CDR2 are SGHTA and FQGNSA. The CDR3 spells CASSFNWEAGELFF. Written as DNA, the CDR3 is TGTGCCAGCAGCTTCAATTGGGAGGCCGGGGAGCTGTTTTTT.

This clone was picked up one time. V is TRBV9 and J is TRBJ1-3, with D unclear. In germline, CDR1 is SGDLS, CDR2 YYNGEE. V gave up 7 bases and J gave up 0 bases, with 14 bases separating them. The CDR3 is 15 residues long. The CDR3 protein is CASSDGRSSGNTIYF. The DNA for the CDR3 is TGTGCCAGCTCCGACGGGAGGAGCTCTGGAAACACCATATATTTT.

The chain has TRBV7-3 and TRBJ1-1; a weak D match, TRBD1 (6 bases). From germline, CDR1 is SGHTA and CDR2 FQGTGA. Trimming pared 4 bases from V and 1 base from J, leaving 7 bases between. The CDR3 has 13 amino acids. The CDR3 coding sequence is TGTGCCAGCAGCTCGACAGGGAACACTGAAGCTTTCTTT. It encodes CASSSTGNTEAFF.

The chain recombines TRBV2 with TRBJ2-1; 9 bases are shared with TRBD2. The V gene end was trimmed by 3 bases and the J gene end by 9 bases; junction bases not matched to a gene: 6. Germline V gene lookup returns CDR1 SNHLY and CDR2 FYNNEI. This CDR3 spans 14 amino acids. The CDR3 DNA follows: TGTGCCAGCAGTGACTCTAGCGGGGTGGGTGAGCAGTTCTTC. Its protein product is CASSDSSGVGEQFF.

The rearrangement uses TRBV6-1 and TRBJ2-1; D perhaps matches TRBD1 (5 bases). CDR1 is MNHNS, CDR2 SASEGT, per germline. V was pared by 3 bases and J by 5 bases, with 14 bases between. CDR3 length: 15 residues. The CDR3 loop is CASSESLGANNEQFF. The CDR3 DNA follows: TGTGCCAGCAGTGAGTCGCTAGGGGCGAACAATGAGCAGTTCTTC.